The subject of this entry is one T cell receptor beta chain. The sample holds a few counts of this clonotype. The specificity of this receptor is unknown. No base quality information exists; no much larger clone differs at one position. The data derive from a study of T cells in Graves' hyperthyroidism and ophthalmopathy (dated by TCRdb to between 2018 and 2021). Background on the whole study: Peripheral blood was sampled at the time of initial diagnosis, prior to any treatment. Following sampling, methimazole starting at 30 mg daily was given to hyperthyroidism patients, and high-dose intravenous methylprednisolone was given to ophthalmopathy patients. An independent validation cohort of around 19 hyperthyroidism patients and about 15 patients who later progressed to ophthalmopathy tested prospective prediction of ophthalmopathy. The roughly 100 discovery patients were randomly split 7:3 into training and test sets. The paper reports TCR Vbeta CDR3 sequencing of roughly 140 peripheral blood samples: 40 or so ophthalmopathy, under 80 hyperthyroidism and around 17 progressor patients. In several Graves' hyperthyroidism patients, the study also compared T-cell repertoires from thyroid tissue with T-cell repertoires from blood. To identify TCR V-J signatures that set the groups apart, the researchers used a discovery cohort of 90 to 100 patients, made up of around 42 with Graves' ophthalmopathy and some 60 with stable Graves' hyperthyroidism. What the authors observed across the whole study: Most expanded thyroid clonotypes (frequency above 0.001) were also detected in blood, suggesting blood repertoires may reflect thyroid immune responses. In validation, the model predicted progression to ophthalmopathy a median of 6.5 months before onset, with over 55% sensitivity and more than 72% specificity. In cross-validation, a model built on a 13 V-J signature told ophthalmopathy apart from stable hyperthyroidism with approximately 91% sensitivity and roughly 83% specificity, and in testing the same model reached 80%/75%. No statistical method was used to set the sample size in advance, and investigators knew the group allocation.

Amplification of TCR beta CDR3 regions was carried out from RNA transcripts. The TCR CDR3 was subjected to a first round of RT-PCR using the HTBI primer set and the Qiagen OneStep RT-PCR kit. A second multiplex PCR round built the libraries, followed by size selection and purification. Sequencing of the libraries was done on an Illumina HiSeq2000 using paired-end 100 bp reads. On the study's bioinformatics: SOAPnuke was used to process the raw data, throwing out any read that contained adapters or uncalled bases, had a mean Phred below 15, or lacked an exact constant-primer or identifier match. High-quality paired reads were merged with COPE v1.2.5, and unique nucleotide sequences were defined as clonotypes. Clonotypes were aligned to IMGT TRBV, TRBD and TRBJ reference segments using MiTCR v1.1. The analysis was restricted to V-J combinations with a frequency above 0.0001, which together covered 99.2% of the repertoires. The TCS score was defined as the ratio of F50 (clonal expansion) to E x V (chaos), calculated using BLOSUM62-based TCRdist between CDR3 peptides within each V-J. Welch's t-statistics and random forest reduced roughly 530 V-J features to roughly 13, which were used in a naive Bayes classifier (R e1071). TCRdb took the public reads, trimmed them with fastp at Q25, ran MiXCR for clone calling and kept in-frame beta chains. Rows are combined by CDR3 protein, so each entry shows the most common genes and DNA. For this entry, the V and J calls and clone size follow TCRdb and not the study's own pipeline. Here the sample has roughly 740,000 distinct CDR3 sequences; around 15% occur a single time. Approximately 8% of the sample is in the top ten clones.

A patient counted as having stable Graves' hyperthyroidism if no progression to ophthalmopathy occurred over 18 months of follow-up. Hyperthyroidism patients were newly diagnosed, with disease duration under 2 months, and aged 18 to 65 years. Exclusion was applied to patients with uncontrolled infections, other autoimmune diseases, pregnancy or lactation. Diagnoses relied on clinical symptoms, serum thyroxine and TRAb, thyroid ultrasound and orbital computed tomography. PBMCs were isolated from 7.5 to 10 ml of fresh peripheral blood by Ficoll-Paque density gradient centrifugation. Total RNA was extracted using Trizol reagent, and RNA quality was assessed on an Agilent 2100 Bioanalyzer. The germline V gene (reference sequence) supplies CDR1 MNHEY and CDR2 SMNVEV. Including cysteine and phenylalanine, the CDR3 has 13 amino acids. Solely the CDR3 DNA is kept, with 39 bases framed from the first base. V is pared back by 10 bases and J by 6 bases, with 16 bases lying between the germline termini.

The clonotype was recovered from a man younger than 35 with Graves' hyperthyroidism. The specimen sequenced was blood. The chain uses TRBV27 and TRBJ2-1; the D gene is possibly TRBD2, with 5 bases matching. Here the CDR3 is given as CATAPTRLNEQFF. The DNA sequence follows: TGTGCCACCGCACCCACTAGGCTCAATGAGCAGTTCTTC.